The 13 T cell receptor beta chains presented below share a single source sample, sequenced in a study of monozygotic twins with inflammatory bowel disease. TCRdb re-called the 5' RACE reads, yielding one record per CDR3 amino acid sequence without DNA. The data show 110,000 or so distinct CDR3 sequences, and the top ten clones hold under 15%. What was sequenced was blood. The receptor set was obtained from a human donor with ulcerative colitis or Crohn's disease, or a healthy co-twin of an affected twin (not recorded which).

V is TRBV6-1 and J is TRBJ1-1. CDR1 is MNHNS and CDR2 is SASEGT in the germline V gene. The CDR3 loop spans 15 amino acids. The CDR3: CASIGPPWLNTEAFF.

This chain joins TRBV6-5 and TRBJ2-3; TCRdb names TRBD1, which stays unverified in the absence of DNA. Per the germline V gene, CDR1 is MNHEY and CDR2 is SVGAGI. This CDR3 has 16 amino acids. The CDR3 region is CASSYAAPGPTDTQYF.

The chain links TRBV4-3 to TRBJ2-4; TCRdb lists TRBD2, though no DNA is available to test this call. The CDR3 length is 19 residues. The germline gives CDR1 LGHNA, CDR2 YSLEER. CDR3 in amino acids: CASSQDGRGVAGVKNIQYF.

The chain combines TRBV28 with TRBJ2-7; the D call from TCRdb, TRBD1, cannot be confirmed without DNA. CDR1 and CDR2 from the germline V gene are MDHEN and SYDVKM. This CDR3 has 15 amino acids. This CDR3 reads CASSSFPTGSYEQYF.

This chain uses TRBV11-1 with TRBJ2-6; TCRdb's D call of TRBD1 is untestable without DNA. Germline V gene sequence: CDR1 SGHAT, CDR2 FQDESV (reference sequence). The CDR3 consists of 18 residues. Here the CDR3 reads CASSLGGTGGSGANVLTF.

The chain links TRBV28 to TRBJ2-7; no DNA is available, so the TRBD1 call from TCRdb remains unchecked. The CDR3 spans 11 residues. Germline-derived CDR1 and CDR2 are MDHEN and SYDVKM. The CDR3 reads CASSLALEQYF.

The chain has TRBV27 and TRBJ1-3; TCRdb's D call of TRBD1 is untestable without DNA. This CDR3 has 15 residues. Germline V lookup: CDR1 MNHEY, CDR2 SMNVEV (reference sequence). CDR3 amino acids: CASSRGGAVGNTIYF.

The V gene is TRBV7-2, the J gene TRBJ2-7; TCRdb picks TRBD1, but there is no DNA to check that call. CDR1 is SGHTA and CDR2 is FQGNSA in the germline V gene. This CDR3 spans 15 amino acids. The CDR3 sequence: CASSFSRTGEDEQYF.

The CDR3 sequence is CASSLGGRPGDTQYF. The J gene is TRBJ2-3, the V gene TRBV5-1; there is no DNA to check the TCRdb D call of TRBD1. The CDR3 spans 15 residues. CDR1 SGHRS and CDR2 YFSETQ come from the germline V gene. The full variable domain, with the rest looked up from reference TRBV5-1 and TRBJ2-3, is KAGVTQTPRYLIKTRGQQVTLSCSPISGHRSVSWYQQTPGQGLQFLFEYFSETQRNKGNFPGRFSGRQFSNSRSEMNVSTLELGDSALYLCASSLGGRPGDTQYFGPGTRLTVL.

The CDR3 here is CASSQEAVSYEQYF. J is TRBJ2-7 and V is TRBV3-1. The germline CDR1 and CDR2 sequences are LGHDT and YNNKEL (reference sequence). The CDR3 sequence is 14 residues long.

The genes are TRBV24-1 and TRBJ2-1; TCRdb selects TRBD1, and the lack of DNA leaves this call unchecked. The CDR3 consists of 20 residues. Germline V gene sequence: CDR1 KGHDR, CDR2 SFDVKD. CDR3 sequence reads: CATSDLDRVGRFRNTNEQFF.

This sequence joins TRBV2 and TRBJ2-3; the D call of TRBD2 rests on TCRdb alone, since no DNA is present to check it. The V gene's germline CDR1 is SNHLY and CDR2 FYNNEI. This CDR3 has 16 amino acids. This chain's CDR3 is CASSDPTSGRVDTQYF.

The genes are TRBV29-1 and TRBJ1-1; TCRdb's D call, TRBD1, is unchecked because there is no DNA. Germline V gene lookup returns CDR1 SQVTM and CDR2 ANQGSEA. The CDR3 spans 13 residues. The CDR3 loop is CSVGGQAITEAFF. Supplemented by reference TRBV29-1 and TRBJ1-1, the full variable domain reads SAVISQKPSRDICQRGTSLTIQCQVDSQVTMMFWYRQQPGQSLTLIATANQGSEATYESGFVIDKFPISRPNLTFSTLTVSNMSPEDSSIYLCSVGGQAITEAFFGQGTRLTVV.